These 5 T cell receptor beta chains originate from one sample sequenced in a study of shared clonotypes between healthy human individuals (TCRdb year 2020). Library prep was done by the immunoSEQ multiplex PCR assay. The clones in this table, taken by TCRdb from immuneACCESS, are in-frame only. Not every clone is retained; where verified, under half of the shortfall comes from an unresolved V gene, and the cause of the rest is unknown. A total of millions of clones appear in this sample, more than 85% of them only once. Roughly 1.8% of the sample comes from the top ten. CD8 naive samples were obtained by positive selection for CCR7 among CD45RO-negative cells, yielding a CD45RA+CCR7+ population from which TemRA cells were excluded. Source material: naive CD8+ T cells from PBMCs. The sample's cell subset or site, from its label and the paper: CD45RA+CCR7+. The receptors shown here come from a man aged 18 to 30 in good health. Some clones in this sample may be carry-over from other donors' samples.

As regards this clone: This CDR3 is also generated by other DNA sequences in the sample. The genes are TRBV28 and TRBJ1-1; TRBD1 is a possible D gene (5 bases). Germline loops: CDR1 MDHEN, CDR2 SYDVKM. V gave up 6 bases and J gave up 1 base, with 6 bases separating them. The CDR3 sequence is 12 residues long. CDR3 bases: TGTGCCAGCAGCACAGGGAACACTGAAGCTTTCTTT. Translation: CASSTGNTEAFF.

This chain joins TRBV4-3 and TRBJ2-7; D may be TRBD2 (6 bases). This CDR3 comprises 15 residues. Germline V lookup: CDR1 LGHNA, CDR2 YSLEER. V was trimmed by 4 bases and J by 1 base, leaving 14 bases between them. As DNA, the CDR3 is TGCGCCAGCAGCCTGGGGACTCACAGTTCCTACGAGCAGTACTTC. Its protein product is CASSLGTHSSYEQYF.

The rearrangement links TRBV7-3 to TRBJ2-6; D ambiguous. V gave up 5 bases and J gave up 0 bases, with 8 bases separating them. The germline V gene encodes CDR1 SGHTA and CDR2 FQGTGA. This CDR3 comprises 15 residues. CDR3: CASSPTPSGANVLTF. CDR3 bases: TGTGCCAGCAGCCCCACCCCCTCTGGGGCCAACGTCCTGACTTTC. Supplemented by reference TRBV7-3 and TRBJ2-6, the full variable domain reads GAGVSQTPSNKVTEKGKYVELRCDPISGHTALYWYRQSLGQGPEFLIYFQGTGAADDSGLPNDRFFAVRPEGSVSTLKIQRTERGDSAVYLCASSPTPSGANVLTFGAGSRLTVL.

The chain recombines TRBV6-1 with TRBJ2-7, with D maybe TRBD2 (6 bases). The V gene lost 5 bases and the J gene lost 0 bases, with 11 bases spanning the gap. The CDR3 runs 14 residues. Germline values: CDR1 MNHNS, CDR2 SASEGT. The DNA for the CDR3 is TGTGCCAGCAGTTTAGCGGTCCGCTCCTACGAGCAGTACTTC. Translating it yields CASSLAVRSYEQYF.

The chain is built from TRBV7-3 and TRBJ2-2; 12 bases align to TRBD2. Trimming at V came to 2 bases and at J to 1 base, leaving 5 bases not matched to a gene. Germline assignment: CDR1 SGHTA and CDR2 FQGTGA. The CDR3 length is 18 residues. The CDR3 loop is CASSLGRGLAGNTGELFF. The CDR3 DNA follows: TGTGCCAGCAGCTTAGGCCGGGGACTAGCGGGGAACACCGGGGAGCTGTTTTTT.